Listed below are T cell receptor beta chains from one sample, sequenced in a study of OX40 agonist ivuxolimab in advanced cancers. The assay was immunoSEQ multiplex PCR, and TCRdb's table has in-frame clones only and misses some. The table lists some 83,000 clones, roughly 84% of them singletons. The source was CD4+ or CD8+ T cells sorted from blood, collected in a trial of the OX40 agonist ivuxolimab. These receptors were obtained from an adult with an advanced solid tumor such as melanoma, head and neck, liver or kidney cancer. The CDR3 runs from the conserved cysteine through the conserved F or W.

J gene: TRBJ2-3; V gene: TRBV5-1; CDR3 protein: CASSLDGGAQYF
J gene: TRBJ1-4; V gene: TRBV7-9; CDR3 protein: CASSYPSTTNEKLFF
J gene: TRBJ2-1; V gene: TRBV5-8; CDR3 protein: CASSRGDLYNEQFF
J gene: TRBJ1-2; V gene: TRBV7-9; CDR3 protein: CASSRPGQGYGYTF
J gene: TRBJ2-1; V gene: TRBV29-1; CDR3 protein: CSSRDSLLWEQFF
J gene: TRBJ2-7; V gene: TRBV2; CDR3 protein: CASRSGTFAYEQYF
J gene: TRBJ1-4; V gene: TRBV7-8; CDR3 protein: CASSLEGGKLFF
J gene: TRBJ2-3; V gene: TRBV25-1; CDR3 protein: CASSEWSGGATDTQYF
J gene: TRBJ2-3; V gene: TRBV30; CDR3 protein: CAWSPRGGTDTQYF
J gene: TRBJ1-3; V gene: TRBV11-3; CDR3 protein: CASSLSLNTIYF
J gene: TRBJ1-6; V gene: TRBV27; CDR3 protein: CASSPSAVRSSYNSPLHF
J gene: TRBJ2-3; V gene: TRBV11-2; CDR3 protein: CASSFLGNTDTQYF
J gene: TRBJ1-1; V gene: TRBV6-6; CDR3 protein: CASSLDRLNTEAFF
J gene: TRBJ1-2; V gene: TRBV7-8; CDR3 protein: CASSPHGKGGYTF
J gene: TRBJ2-2; V gene: TRBV2; CDR3 protein: CASSVSGAVGELFF
J gene: TRBJ1-1; V gene: TRBV27; CDR3 protein: CASSLPGLNTEAFF
J gene: TRBJ1-3; V gene: TRBV7-2; CDR3 protein: CASSLVGSSGNTIYF
J gene: TRBJ1-1; V gene: TRBV4-2; CDR3 protein: CASSPTDRLNTEAFF
J gene: TRBJ2-1; V gene: TRBV7-9; CDR3 protein: CASSLPSGLAGTRNEQFF
J gene: TRBJ2-1; V gene: TRBV6-1; CDR3 protein: CASKTGDYNEQFF
J gene: TRBJ1-3; V gene: TRBV30; CDR3 protein: CAWTLSGNTIYF
J gene: TRBJ1-2; V gene: TRBV9; CDR3 protein: CASSGTPDSLTYGYTF
J gene: TRBJ2-2; V gene: TRBV7-9; CDR3 protein: CASSLRMGEAGELFF
J gene: TRBJ2-5; V gene: TRBV11-3; CDR3 protein: CASSQETQYF
J gene: TRBJ2-7; V gene: TRBV6-1; CDR3 protein: CASFPGVQSYEQYF
J gene: TRBJ1-2; V gene: TRBV5-1; CDR3 protein: CASSDPGNYGYTF
J gene: TRBJ2-3; V gene: TRBV7-3; CDR3 protein: CASSQTSSNTDTQYF
J gene: TRBJ2-5; V gene: TRBV11-2; CDR3 protein: CASSLDIAGAVETQYF
J gene: TRBJ2-7; V gene: TRBV18; CDR3 protein: CASSRRTSDSYEQYF
J gene: TRBJ1-2; V gene: TRBV11-2; CDR3 protein: CASSLEKSYGYTF
J gene: TRBJ2-3; V gene: TRBV6-5; CDR3 protein: CASSYGAGGPTDTQYF